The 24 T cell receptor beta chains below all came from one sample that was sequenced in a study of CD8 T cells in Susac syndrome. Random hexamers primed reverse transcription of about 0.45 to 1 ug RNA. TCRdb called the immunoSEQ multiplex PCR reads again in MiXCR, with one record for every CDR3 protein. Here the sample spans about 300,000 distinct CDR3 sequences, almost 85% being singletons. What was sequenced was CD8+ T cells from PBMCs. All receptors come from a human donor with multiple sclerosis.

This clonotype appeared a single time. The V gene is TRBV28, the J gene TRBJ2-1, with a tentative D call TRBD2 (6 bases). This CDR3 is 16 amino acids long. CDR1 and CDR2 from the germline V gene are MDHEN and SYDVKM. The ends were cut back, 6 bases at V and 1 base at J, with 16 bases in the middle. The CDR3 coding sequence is TGTGCCAGCAGGACCCCCGGAGGGCGGTCCTACAATGAGCAGTTCTTC. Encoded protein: CASRTPGGRSYNEQFF. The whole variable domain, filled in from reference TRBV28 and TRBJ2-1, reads DVKVTQSSRYLVKRTGEKVFLECVQDMDHENMFWYRQDPGLGLRLIYFSYDVKMKEKGDIPEGYSVSREKKERFSLILESASTNQTSMYLCASRTPGGRSYNEQFFGPGTRLTVL.

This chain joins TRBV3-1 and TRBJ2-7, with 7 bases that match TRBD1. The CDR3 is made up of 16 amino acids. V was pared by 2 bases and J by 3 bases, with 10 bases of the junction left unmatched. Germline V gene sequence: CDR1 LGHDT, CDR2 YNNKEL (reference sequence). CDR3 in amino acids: CASSQKTGTASYEQYF. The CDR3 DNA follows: TGTGCCAGCAGCCAAAAGACTGGGACAGCCAGCTACGAGCAGTACTTC.

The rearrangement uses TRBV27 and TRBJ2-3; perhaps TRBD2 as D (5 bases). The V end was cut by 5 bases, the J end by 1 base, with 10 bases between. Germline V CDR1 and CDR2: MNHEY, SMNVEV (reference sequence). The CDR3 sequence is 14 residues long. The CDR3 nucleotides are TGTGCCAGCAGTGACCGGGGAGGCACAGATACGCAGTATTTT. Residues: CASSDRGGTDTQYF.

CDR3 region: CASSPFYAINDFEVLNTEAFF. The CDR3 DNA follows: TGTGCCAGCAGTCCCTTTTACGCGATAAACGACTTCGAGGTCCTGAACACTGAAGCTTTCTTT. This chain links TRBV7-8 with TRBJ1-1; D is unresolved. Germline values: CDR1 SGHVS, CDR2 FQNEAQ. The CDR3 totals 21 residues. With 6 bases removed from V and 0 bases from J, the gap between germline ends came to 32 bases.

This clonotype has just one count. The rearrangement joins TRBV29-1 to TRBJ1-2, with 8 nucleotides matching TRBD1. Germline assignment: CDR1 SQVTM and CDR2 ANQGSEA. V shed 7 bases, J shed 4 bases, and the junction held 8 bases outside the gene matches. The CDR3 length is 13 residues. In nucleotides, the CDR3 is TGCAGCGCCCCCGGGACAGGTTCCTATGGCTACACCTTC. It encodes CSAPGTGSYGYTF.

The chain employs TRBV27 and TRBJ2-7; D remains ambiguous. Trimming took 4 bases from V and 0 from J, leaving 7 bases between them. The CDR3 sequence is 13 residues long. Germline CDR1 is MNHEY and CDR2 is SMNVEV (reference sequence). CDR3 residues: CASSSIYSYEQYF. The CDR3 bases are TGTGCCAGCAGTTCAATATACTCCTACGAGCAGTACTTC.

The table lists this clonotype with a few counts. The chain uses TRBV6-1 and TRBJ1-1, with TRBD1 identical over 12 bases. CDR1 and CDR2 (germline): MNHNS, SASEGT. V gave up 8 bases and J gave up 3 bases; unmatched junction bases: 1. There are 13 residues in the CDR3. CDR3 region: CASGTGGHTEAFF. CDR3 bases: TGTGCCAGCGGGACAGGGGGCCACACTGAAGCTTTCTTT.

CDR3 nucleotides: TGTGCCAGCAGTGACTTCAACAGGGTTGATGAAGCTTTCTTT. Translated, it gives CASSDFNRVDEAFF. The chain combines TRBV25-1 with TRBJ1-1; TRBD1 is a possible D gene (6 bases). Looked up from germline, CDR1 is MGHDK and CDR2 is SYGVNS. The V end lost 3 bases, the J end lost 7 bases, and 15 bases lay between the germline ends. This CDR3 has 14 amino acids. Complete variable domain (other parts from reference TRBV25-1 and TRBJ1-1): EADIYQTPRYLVIGTGKKITLECSQTMGHDKMYWYQQDPGMELHLIHYSYGVNSTEKGDLSSESTVSRIRTEHFPLTLESARPSHTSQYLCASSDFNRVDEAFFGQGTRLTVV.

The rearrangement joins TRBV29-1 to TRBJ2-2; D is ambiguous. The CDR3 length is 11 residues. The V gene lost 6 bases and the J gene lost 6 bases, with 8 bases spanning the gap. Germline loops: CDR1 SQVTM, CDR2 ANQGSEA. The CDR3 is CSVTGAGELFF. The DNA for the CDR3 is TGCAGCGTGACTGGGGCCGGGGAGCTGTTTTTT.

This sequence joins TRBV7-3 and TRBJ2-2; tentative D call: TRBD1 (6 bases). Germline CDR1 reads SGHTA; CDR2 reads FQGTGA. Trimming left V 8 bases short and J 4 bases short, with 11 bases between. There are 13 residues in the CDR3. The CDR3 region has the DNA TGTGCCAGCGGGACACACCTCACCGGGGAGCTGTTTTTT. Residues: CASGTHLTGELFF.

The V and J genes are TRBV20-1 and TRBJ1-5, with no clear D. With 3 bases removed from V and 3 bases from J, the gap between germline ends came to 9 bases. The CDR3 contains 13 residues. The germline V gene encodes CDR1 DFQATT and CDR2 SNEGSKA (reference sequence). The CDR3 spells CSARMGLNQPQHF. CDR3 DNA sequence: TGCAGTGCTAGGATGGGCCTCAATCAGCCCCAGCATTTT.

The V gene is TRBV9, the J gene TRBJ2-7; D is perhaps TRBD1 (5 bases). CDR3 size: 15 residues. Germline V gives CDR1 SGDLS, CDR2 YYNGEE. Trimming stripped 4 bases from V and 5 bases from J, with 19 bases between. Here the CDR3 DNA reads TGTGCCAGCAGCCGTGGGGCAGGCCTCCTGGACGAGCAGTACTTC. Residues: CASSRGAGLLDEQYF.

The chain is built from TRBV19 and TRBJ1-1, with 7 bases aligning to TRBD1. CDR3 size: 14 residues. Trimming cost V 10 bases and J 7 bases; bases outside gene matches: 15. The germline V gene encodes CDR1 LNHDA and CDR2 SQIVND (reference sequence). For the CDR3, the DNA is TGTGCCATATCTCGAACAGGGGTGGAGGGTGAAGCTTTCTTT. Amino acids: CAISRTGVEGEAFF.

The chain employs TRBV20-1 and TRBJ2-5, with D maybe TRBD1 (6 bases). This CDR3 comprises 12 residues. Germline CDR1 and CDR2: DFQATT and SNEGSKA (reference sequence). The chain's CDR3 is CTGQQGAQTQYF. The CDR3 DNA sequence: TGCACCGGACAGCAGGGAGCCCAGACCCAGTACTTC.

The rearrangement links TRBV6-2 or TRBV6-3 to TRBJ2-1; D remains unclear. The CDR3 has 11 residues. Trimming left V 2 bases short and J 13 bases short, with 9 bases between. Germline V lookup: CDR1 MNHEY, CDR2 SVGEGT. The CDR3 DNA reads TGTGCCAGCAGTTACCCCGCGGCCCAGTTCTTC. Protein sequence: CASSYPAAQFF.

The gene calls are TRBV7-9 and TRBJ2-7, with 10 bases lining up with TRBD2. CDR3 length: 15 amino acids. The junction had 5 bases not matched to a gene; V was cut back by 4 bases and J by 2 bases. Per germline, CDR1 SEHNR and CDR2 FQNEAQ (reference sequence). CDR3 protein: CASSSTAGGPYEQYF. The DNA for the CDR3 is TGTGCCAGCAGCTCGACAGCGGGAGGGCCCTACGAGCAGTACTTC. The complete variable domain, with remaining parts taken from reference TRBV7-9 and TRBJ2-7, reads DTGVSQNPRHKITKRGQNVTFRCDPISEHNRLYWYRQTLGQGPEFLTYFQNEAQLEKSRLLSDRFSAERPKGSFSTLEIQRTEQGDSAMYLCASSSTAGGPYEQYFGPGTRLTVT.

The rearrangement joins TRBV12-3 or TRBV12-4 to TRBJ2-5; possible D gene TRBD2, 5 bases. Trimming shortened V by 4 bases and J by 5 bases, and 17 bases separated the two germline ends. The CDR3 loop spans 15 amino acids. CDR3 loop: CASSSRAESGETQYF. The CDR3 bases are TGTGCCAGCAGTTCACGGGCCGAATCGGGGGAGACCCAGTACTTC.

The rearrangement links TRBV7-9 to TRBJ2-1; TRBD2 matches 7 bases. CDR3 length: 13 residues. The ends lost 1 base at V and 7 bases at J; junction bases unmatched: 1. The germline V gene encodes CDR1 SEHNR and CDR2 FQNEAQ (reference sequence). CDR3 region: CASSLGAGNEQFF. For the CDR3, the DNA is TGTGCCAGCAGCTTAGGAGCGGGGAATGAGCAGTTCTTC.

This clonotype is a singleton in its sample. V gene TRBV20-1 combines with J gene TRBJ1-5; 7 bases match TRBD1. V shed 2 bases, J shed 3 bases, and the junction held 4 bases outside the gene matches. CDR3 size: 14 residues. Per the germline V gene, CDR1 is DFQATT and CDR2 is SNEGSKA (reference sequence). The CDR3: CSARQGGFNQPQHF. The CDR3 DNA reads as TGCAGTGCTAGACAGGGGGGGTTCAATCAGCCCCAGCATTTT.

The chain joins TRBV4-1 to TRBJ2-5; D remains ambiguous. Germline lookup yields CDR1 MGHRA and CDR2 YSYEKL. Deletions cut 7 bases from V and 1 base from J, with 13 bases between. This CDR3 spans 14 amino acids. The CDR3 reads CASTSTWGQETQYF. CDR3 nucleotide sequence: TGCGCCAGCACCTCGACGTGGGGCCAAGAGACCCAGTACTTC.

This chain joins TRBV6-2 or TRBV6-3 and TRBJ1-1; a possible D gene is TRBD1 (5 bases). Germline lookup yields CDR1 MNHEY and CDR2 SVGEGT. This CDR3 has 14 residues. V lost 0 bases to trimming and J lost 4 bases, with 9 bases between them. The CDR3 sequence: CASSYSGGTTEAFF. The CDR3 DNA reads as TGTGCCAGCAGTTACTCTGGGGGTACCACTGAAGCTTTCTTT.

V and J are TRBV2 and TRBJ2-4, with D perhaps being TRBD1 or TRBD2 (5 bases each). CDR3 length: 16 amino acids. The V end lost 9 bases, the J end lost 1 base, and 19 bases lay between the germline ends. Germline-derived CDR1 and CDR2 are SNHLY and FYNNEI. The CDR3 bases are TGTGCCAGTCAACCCGGTGAGGGGTCGGCCAAAAACATTCAGTACTTC. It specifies CASQPGEGSAKNIQYF.

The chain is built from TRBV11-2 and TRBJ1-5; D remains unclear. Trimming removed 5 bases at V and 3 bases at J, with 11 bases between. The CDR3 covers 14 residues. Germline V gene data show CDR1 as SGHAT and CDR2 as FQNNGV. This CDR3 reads CASSPAGNNQPQHF. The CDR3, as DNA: TGTGCCAGCAGCCCCGCGGGGAACAATCAGCCCCAGCATTTT.

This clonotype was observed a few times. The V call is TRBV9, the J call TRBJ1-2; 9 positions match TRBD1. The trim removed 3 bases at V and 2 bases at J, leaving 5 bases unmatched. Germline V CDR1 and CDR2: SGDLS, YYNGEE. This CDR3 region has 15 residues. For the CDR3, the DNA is TGTGCCAGCAGCGCGTGGGACAGGGCAAACTATGGCTACACCTTC. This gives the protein CASSAWDRANYGYTF.